Listed below are T cell receptor beta chains from one sample, sequenced in a study of cytomegalovirus exposure and HLA in healthy donors. Profiling relied on immunoSEQ multiplex PCR, and the TCRdb table lists in-frame clones only, not all of them. The sample holds 250,000 to 350,000 clones, roughly 89% seen once. Sequencing was done on a sample of PBMCs. All receptors come from a young woman in good health and CMV-seronegative. Both conserved end residues are part of each CDR3. A D gene is named only where the DNA matches it firmly. Only part of the rows carry a size: once, few, many, or a class if the clone is expanded.

CASSSQGPSYGYTF	TGTGCCAGCAGTTCACAGGGGCCCTCCTATGGCTACACCTTC	few	TRBV6-1	TRBJ1-2	TRBD1
CAWSVGGDYGYTF	TGTGCCTGGAGTGTTGGGGGCGACTATGGCTACACCTTC	.	TRBV30	TRBJ1-2	.
CASSQQGAVIEAFF	TGTGCCAGCAGCCAGCAGGGGGCGGTTATTGAAGCTTTCTTT	.	TRBV16	TRBJ1-1	TRBD1
CASSFPGQGGNGYTF	TGTGCCAGCAGCTTTCCGGGACAGGGGGGGAACGGCTACACCTTC	.	TRBV5-6	TRBJ1-2	TRBD1
CASSSHPLSFNEQFF	TGTGCCAGCAGCTCCCACCCCCTATCATTCAATGAGCAGTTCTTC	.	TRBV7-3	TRBJ2-1	.
CASSQQGAVREQYF	TGTGCCAGCAGCCAACAGGGGGCGGTAAGGGAGCAGTACTTC	.	TRBV5-4	TRBJ2-7	TRBD1
CASGDRAYETQYF	TGTGCCAGCGGGGACAGGGCTTATGAGACCCAGTACTTC	once	TRBV19	TRBJ2-5	TRBD1
CASSLGRQGSYYGYTF	TGTGCCAGCAGCTTAGGACGACAGGGTAGCTACTATGGCTACACCTTC	.	TRBV7-2	TRBJ1-2	TRBD1
CASSLRSGTESYEQYF	TGTGCCAGCAGTTTACGCTCCGGGACAGAATCCTACGAGCAGTACTTC	.	TRBV27	TRBJ2-7	TRBD1
CASSFQGNYGYTF	TGTGCCAGCAGCTTTCAGGGCAACTATGGCTACACCTTC	.	TRBV7-2	TRBJ1-2	.
CASSQALGLAGYEQYF	TGTGCCAGCAGCCAAGCCCTGGGACTAGCGGGCTACGAGCAGTACTTC	few	TRBV4-2	TRBJ2-7	TRBD2
CASTSGLAGDRYEQYF	TGTGCCAGCACTTCGGGACTAGCGGGAGATAGGTACGAGCAGTACTTC	.	TRBV5-4	TRBJ2-7	TRBD2
CASSGQVNTEAFF	TGTGCCAGCAGCGGACAGGTGAACACTGAAGCTTTCTTT	.	TRBV7-9	TRBJ1-1	TRBD1
CASSLRRGIAGVFEFF	TGTGCCAGCAGCTTAAGGAGGGGGATAGCGGGAGTGTTTGAGTTCTTC	.	TRBV7-2	TRBJ2-1	TRBD2
CASSLIGGVRFDEQFF	TGTGCCAGCAGCTTAATCGGCGGGGTCAGATTCGATGAGCAGTTCTTC	.	TRBV7-3	TRBJ2-1	.
CASSQLTSGSTGELFF	TGTGCCAGCAGCCAGCTGACTAGCGGGAGCACCGGGGAGCTGTTTTTT	.	TRBV7-2	TRBJ2-2	TRBD2
CASSLGQNTEAFF	TGTGCCAGCAGCTTGGGACAGAACACTGAAGCTTTCTTT	.	TRBV7-8	TRBJ1-1	.